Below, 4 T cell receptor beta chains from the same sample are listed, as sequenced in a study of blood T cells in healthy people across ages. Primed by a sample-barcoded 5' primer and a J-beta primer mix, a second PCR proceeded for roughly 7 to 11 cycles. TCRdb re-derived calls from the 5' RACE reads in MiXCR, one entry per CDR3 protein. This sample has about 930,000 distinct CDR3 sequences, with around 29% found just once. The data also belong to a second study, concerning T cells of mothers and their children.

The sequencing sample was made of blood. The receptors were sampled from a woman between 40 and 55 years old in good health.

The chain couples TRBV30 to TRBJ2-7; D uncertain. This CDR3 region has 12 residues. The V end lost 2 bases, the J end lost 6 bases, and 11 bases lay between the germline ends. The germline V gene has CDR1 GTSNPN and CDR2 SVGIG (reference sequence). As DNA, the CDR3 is TGTGCCTGGAGTATAGTAGCCCGCGAGCAGTACTTC. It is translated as CAWSIVAREQYF.

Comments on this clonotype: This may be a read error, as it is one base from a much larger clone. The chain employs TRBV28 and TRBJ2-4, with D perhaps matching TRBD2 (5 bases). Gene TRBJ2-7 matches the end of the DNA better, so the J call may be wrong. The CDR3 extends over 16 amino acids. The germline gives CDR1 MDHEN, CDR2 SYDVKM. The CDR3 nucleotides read TGTGCCAGCAGTTTATTGGGCCGGGGAGTAGCCTACGAGCAGTACTTC. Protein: CASSLLGRGVAYEQYF.

The chain's CDR3 is CASRSDRGNEQFF. The CDR3 DNA follows: TGTGCCAGCAGGTCTGACAGGGGGAATGAGCAGTTCTTC. The J gene is TRBJ2-1, the V gene TRBV12-3 or TRBV12-4, with TRBD1 matching over 9 bases. This CDR3 contains 13 residues. Trimming cost V 6 bases and J 7 bases; bases outside gene matches: 4.

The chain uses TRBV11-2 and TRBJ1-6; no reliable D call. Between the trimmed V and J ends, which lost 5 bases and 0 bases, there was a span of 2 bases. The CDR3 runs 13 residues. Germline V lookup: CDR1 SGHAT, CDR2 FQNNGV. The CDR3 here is CASSTSYNSPLHF. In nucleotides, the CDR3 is TGTGCCAGCAGCACCTCCTATAATTCACCCCTCCACTTT. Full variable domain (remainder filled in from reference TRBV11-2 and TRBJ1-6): EAGVAQSPRYKIIEKRQSVAFWCNPISGHATLYWYQQILGQGPKLLIQFQNNGVVDDSQLPKDRFSAERLKGVDSTLKIQPAKLEDSAVYLCASSTSYNSPLHFGNGTRLTVT.